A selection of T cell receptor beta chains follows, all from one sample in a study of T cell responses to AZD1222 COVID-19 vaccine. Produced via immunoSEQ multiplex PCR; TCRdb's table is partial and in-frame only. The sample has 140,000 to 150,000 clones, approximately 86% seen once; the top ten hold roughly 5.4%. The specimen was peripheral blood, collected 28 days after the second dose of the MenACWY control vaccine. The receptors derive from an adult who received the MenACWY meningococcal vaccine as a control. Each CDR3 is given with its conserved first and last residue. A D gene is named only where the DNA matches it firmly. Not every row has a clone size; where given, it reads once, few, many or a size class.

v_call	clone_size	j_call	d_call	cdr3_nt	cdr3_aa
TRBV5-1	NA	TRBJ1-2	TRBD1	TGCGCCAGCAGCACCGGACAGGGGAGCTATGGCTACACCTTC	CASSTGQGSYGYTF
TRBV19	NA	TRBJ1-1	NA	TGTGCCAGTAGCCCCTCCCTGACGGCGAACACTGAAGCTTTCTTT	CASSPSLTANTEAFF
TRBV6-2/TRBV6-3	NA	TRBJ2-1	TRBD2	TGTGCCAGCAGTTCGTTAGCGGGGGGCTCCTACAATGAGCAGTTCTTC	CASSSLAGGSYNEQFF
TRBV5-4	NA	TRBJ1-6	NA	TGTGCCAGTCAGACGATGAGCTCCTATAATTCACCCCTCCACTTT	CASQTMSSYNSPLHF
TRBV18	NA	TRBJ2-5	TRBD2	TGTGCCAGCTCACCACCGGCGGGGGGGTCACGGACCCAGTACTTC	CASSPPAGGSRTQYF
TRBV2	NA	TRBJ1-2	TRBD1	TGTGCCAGCAGTGGACAGGGGGCGCTTGGCTACACCTTC	CASSGQGALGYTF
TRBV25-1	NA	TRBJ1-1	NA	TGTGCCAACCCTGATACAGTGTCAGCTTTCTTT	CANPDTVSAFF
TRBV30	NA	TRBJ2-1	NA	TGTGCCTGGAGGGGACTCTACAATGAGCAGTTCTTC	CAWRGLYNEQFF
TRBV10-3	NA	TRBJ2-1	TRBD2	TGTGCCATCAGCCATAGGACCGGACTAGCGGGAGGGAATGAGCAGTTCTTC	CAISHRTGLAGGNEQFF
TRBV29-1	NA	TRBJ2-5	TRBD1	TGCAGCGTGGAACAGGGGCTCGAGACCCAGTACTTC	CSVEQGLETQYF
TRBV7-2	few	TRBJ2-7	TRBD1	TGTGCCAGCAGCAGGGACAGGATCTACGAGCAGTACTTC	CASSRDRIYEQYF
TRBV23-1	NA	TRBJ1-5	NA	TGCGCCAGCAGTCATGGTCAGCCCCAGCATTTT	CASSHGQPQHF
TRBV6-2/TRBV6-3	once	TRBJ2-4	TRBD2	TGTGCCAGCAGTAGAGGACTAGCGGGGGACTTCGGAAAAAACATTCAGTACTTC	CASSRGLAGDFGKNIQYF
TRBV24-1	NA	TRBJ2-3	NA	TGTGCCACCAGTGTTTCTTATACGCAGTATTTT	CATSVSYTQYF
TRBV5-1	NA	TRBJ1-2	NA	TGCGCCAGCAGCCCCGGAGGGGGGGCCATATATGGCTACACCTTC	CASSPGGGAIYGYTF
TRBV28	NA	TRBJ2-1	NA	TGTGCCAGCAGTTTGCCCCAGGGCCACAATGAGCAGTTCTTC	CASSLPQGHNEQFF
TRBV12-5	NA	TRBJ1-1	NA	TGTGCTAGCTCATACATGGGCAAGAACACTGAAGCTTTCTTT	CASSYMGKNTEAFF
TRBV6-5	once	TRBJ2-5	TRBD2	TGTGCCAGTGGGTGGCGGGAGGGTGAGACCCAGTACTTC	CASGWREGETQYF
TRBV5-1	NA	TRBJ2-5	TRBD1	TGCGCCAGCAGCTTGGCTTCACAGGGGGCCGGGGAGACCCAGTACTTC	CASSLASQGAGETQYF
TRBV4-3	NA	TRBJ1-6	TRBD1	TGCGCCAGCAGCCAAGGACAGGGTGATTCACCCCTCCACTTT	CASSQGQGDSPLHF